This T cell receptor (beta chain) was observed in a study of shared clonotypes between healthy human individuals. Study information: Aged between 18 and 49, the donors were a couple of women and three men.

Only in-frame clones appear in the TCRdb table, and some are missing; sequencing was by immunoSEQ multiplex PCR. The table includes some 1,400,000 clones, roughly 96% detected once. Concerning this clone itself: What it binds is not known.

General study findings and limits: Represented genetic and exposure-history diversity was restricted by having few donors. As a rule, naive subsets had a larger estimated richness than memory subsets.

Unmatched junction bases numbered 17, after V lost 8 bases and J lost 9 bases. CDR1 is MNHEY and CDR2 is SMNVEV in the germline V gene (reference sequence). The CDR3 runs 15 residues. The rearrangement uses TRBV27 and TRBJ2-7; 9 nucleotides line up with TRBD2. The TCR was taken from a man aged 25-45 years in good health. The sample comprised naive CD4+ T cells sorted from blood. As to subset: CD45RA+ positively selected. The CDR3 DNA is TGTGCCAGCTCCGTTAGCGGGAGCCCTCCTAGGGGGCAGTACTTC. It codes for CASSVSGSPPRGQYF.